The 10 T cell receptor beta chains below all came from one sample that was sequenced in a study of blood T cell repertoires in COVID-19. Clones were read by immunoSEQ multiplex PCR, and TCRdb kept only the in-frame ones, dropping some. This sample has around 25,000 clones, with 80% to 85% found just once. The sequenced sample consisted of peripheral blood. Receptor source: a man in his sixties or seventies with acute or convalescent COVID-19.

The chain has TRBV11-2 and TRBJ2-1; D not certain. There are 14 residues in the CDR3. V was cut by 2 bases and J by 3 bases, with 8 bases left in between. CDR1 SGHAT and CDR2 FQNNGV come from the germline V gene. CDR3 residues: CASSLNTRYNEQFF. DNA of the CDR3: TGTGCCAGCAGCTTAAACACCCGCTACAATGAGCAGTTCTTC.

The V and J genes are TRBV29-1 and TRBJ2-1; perhaps TRBD2 as D (5 bases). Germline V lookup: CDR1 SQVTM, CDR2 ANQGSEA. V lost 6 bases and J lost 0, with 15 bases in between. The CDR3 is 15 residues long. The CDR3 loop is CSVSERSSSYNEQFF. The DNA of the CDR3 is TGCAGCGTAAGTGAGCGGTCGAGCTCCTACAATGAGCAGTTCTTC.

The chain links TRBV10-2 to TRBJ2-2, with TRBD2 matching over 9 bases. The germline gives CDR1 WSHSY, CDR2 SAAADI. This CDR3 region has 15 residues. The V gene end was trimmed by 0 bases and the J gene end by 6 bases; junction bases not matched to a gene: 2. CDR3 DNA: TGCGCCAGCAGTGAGTCGATAGCGGGAGCCGGGGAGCTGTTTTTT. Its translation: CASSESIAGAGELFF.

This chain uses TRBV30 with TRBJ1-4; maybe TRBD1 (5 bases). V lost 3 bases, J lost 4 bases, and 9 bases lay in between. The CDR3 loop spans 13 amino acids. CDR1 and CDR2 from the germline V gene are GTSNPN and SVGIG (reference sequence). The CDR3, as DNA: TGTGCCTGGAGCGAGGACATTAATGAAAAACTGTTTTTT. Its protein is CAWSEDINEKLFF.

The CDR3 sequence is CATMDSTDTQYF. CDR3 DNA sequence: TGTGCCACCATGGACTCCACAGATACGCAGTATTTT. This rearrangement joins TRBV24-1 to TRBJ2-3; D perhaps matches TRBD2 (5 bases). CDR3 length: 12 amino acids. Germline-derived CDR1 and CDR2 are KGHDR and SFDVKD. V lost 8 bases and J lost 2, with 7 bases in between.

By frequency in the sample, this clone is medium-sized. The chain has TRBV7-2 and TRBJ1-3; D possibly corresponds to TRBD1 (6 bases). The V gene lost 5 bases and the J gene lost 0 bases, with 11 bases spanning the gap. Germline assignment: CDR1 SGHTA and CDR2 FQGNSA. CDR3 length equals 15 residues. CDR3 region: CASSPTGTSGNTIYF. In nucleotides, the CDR3 is TGTGCCAGCAGCCCGACAGGAACCTCTGGAAACACCATATATTTT.

The rearrangement uses TRBV5-1 and TRBJ2-7, with 10 bases fitting TRBD1. Germline V lookup: CDR1 SGHRS, CDR2 YFSETQ. The CDR3 has 13 amino acids. V shed 4 bases, J shed 2 bases, and the junction held 0 bases outside the gene matches. The CDR3 protein is CASSGQGAYEQYF. The CDR3 DNA is TGCGCCAGCAGCGGACAGGGGGCCTACGAGCAGTACTTC. The whole variable domain, filled in from reference TRBV5-1 and TRBJ2-7, reads KAGVTQTPRYLIKTRGQQVTLSCSPISGHRSVSWYQQTPGQGLQFLFEYFSETQRNKGNFPGRFSGRQFSNSRSEMNVSTLELGDSALYLCASSGQGAYEQYFGPGTRLTVT.

The rearrangement uses TRBV27 and TRBJ2-2; 7 bases map to TRBD2. The V gene's germline CDR1 is MNHEY and CDR2 SMNVEV (reference sequence). This CDR3 is 13 amino acids long. The CDR3 nucleotides read TGTGACCCGCCGGGGGGTGACACCGGGGAGCTGTTTTTT. Translated: CDPPGGDTGELFF.

This clone was observed a few times. This chain links TRBV19 with TRBJ1-2; D possibly corresponds to TRBD1 (6 bases). Germline CDR1 and CDR2: LNHDA and SQIVND (reference sequence). Between the trimmed V and J ends, which lost 0 bases and 0 bases, there was a span of 17 bases. CDR3 length: 18 residues. The CDR3 DNA reads as TGTGCCAGTAGTATAGATCGGGGGGCAGGACAACCTAACTATGGCTACACCTTC. Encoded protein: CASSIDRGAGQPNYGYTF.

This clone was seen more than once but under ten times. This sequence joins TRBV6-4 and TRBJ2-2; 11 bases align to TRBD2. This CDR3 has 14 residues. Germline values: CDR1 MRHNA, CDR2 SNTAGT. V was pared by 6 bases and J by 4 bases, with 1 base of the junction left unmatched. CDR3 bases: TGTGCCAGCAGCCTAGCGGGGGGCACCGGGGAGCTGTTTTTT. Its protein product is CASSLAGGTGELFF.